The following is a T cell receptor (beta chain) sequence with its context. No antigen is known for it. The sample originates from a study of blood T cells in healthy people across ages. Study observations and caveats: The unknown donor CMV status may have confounded expanded clonotype changes.

The second PCR ran roughly 6 to 12 cycles with a sample-barcoded 5' primer and J-beta primers. The authors tagged each cDNA molecule using a template-switch adaptor with 12 random nucleotides. TCRdb re-called the 5' RACE reads through MiXCR, storing one row per CDR3 protein. Of 790,000 or so distinct CDR3 sequences in the sample, more than 50% were seen once. The germline V gene has CDR1 SGHTA and CDR2 FQGTGA. The CDR3 totals 14 residues. V was pared by 8 bases and J by 0 bases, with 11 bases between. What was sequenced was blood. The gene calls are TRBV7-3 and TRBJ2-1; the D is unclear. This TCR came from a man aged 35 to 55 in good health. The CDR3 DNA is TGTGCCAGCGGGATCTCCAACTCCTACAATGAGCAGTTCTTC. Its translation: CASGISNSYNEQFF.